A single sample gave rise to the 27 T cell receptor beta chains below, sequenced in a study of control samples from healthy donors and cancer patients. The table came from immunoSEQ multiplex PCR; TCRdb's copy has only in-frame clones and leaves some out. The repertoire has about 61,000 clones, around 89% of them found once; the top ten carry about 6.5%. The sequencing sample was made of PBMCs. The source of these receptors is a man aged 55 to 70 with colorectal cancer.

The J gene is TRBJ1-3, the V gene TRBV5-1; 9 bases line up with TRBD1. CDR1 SGHRS and CDR2 YFSETQ come from the germline V gene. Trimming cost V 4 bases and J 6 bases; bases outside gene matches: 14. The CDR3 covers 17 residues. The CDR3 is CASSLSPGQGFANTIYF. CDR3 DNA sequence: TGCGCCAGCAGCCTGTCACCGGGACAGGGTTTTGCAAACACCATATATTTT.

This clone was detected a few times. This sequence joins TRBV7-9 and TRBJ2-7; D is possibly TRBD1 (7 bases). Germline CDR1 is SEHNR and CDR2 is FQNEAQ (reference sequence). V was pared by 1 base and J by 2 bases, with 15 bases between. The CDR3 has 16 residues. The chain's CDR3 is CASSLGGAGGAYEQYF. DNA of the CDR3: TGTGCCAGCAGCTTAGGGGGGGCAGGGGGAGCCTACGAGCAGTACTTC.

V and J are TRBV5-1 and TRBJ1-1, with D unclear. The CDR3 loop spans 15 amino acids. The germline gives CDR1 SGHRS, CDR2 YFSETQ. Trimming stripped 4 bases from V and 0 bases from J, with 13 bases between. The CDR3 sequence: CASSPLRQMNTEAFF. The CDR3, as DNA: TGCGCCAGCAGCCCCTTGCGGCAGATGAACACTGAAGCTTTCTTT. The whole variable domain, remainder taken from reference TRBV5-1 and TRBJ1-1, is KAGVTQTPRYLIKTRGQQVTLSCSPISGHRSVSWYQQTPGQGLQFLFEYFSETQRNKGNFPGRFSGRQFSNSRSEMNVSTLELGDSALYLCASSPLRQMNTEAFFGQGTRLTVV.

V gene TRBV23-1 combines with J gene TRBJ2-1, with 9 positions matching TRBD2. TRBV23-1 is sorted into the ORF group, with uncertain function. Unmatched junction bases numbered 6, after V lost 3 bases and J lost 3 bases. The CDR3 has 16 amino acids. As DNA, the CDR3 is TGCGCCAGCAGTCAGGGGAAACTAGCGGGCTACAATGAGCAGTTCTTC. Its protein is CASSQGKLAGYNEQFF.

The chain joins TRBV4-3 to TRBJ1-4; no clear D. The V end lost 1 base, the J end lost 12 bases, and 18 bases lay between the germline ends. The CDR3 sequence is 15 residues long. CDR1 and CDR2 (germline): LGHNA, YSLEER. CDR3 sequence: CASSQGRATGRELFF. In nucleotides, the CDR3 is TGCGCCAGCAGCCAAGGGAGAGCCACTGGACGAGAACTGTTTTTT.

The chain recombines TRBV10-3 with TRBJ2-1; TRBD1 aligns across 10 bases. After removal of 6 bases from V and 2 bases from J, the junction contained 10 bases not matched to a gene. The germline V gene has CDR1 ENHRY and CDR2 SYGVKD. The CDR3 consists of 17 residues. CDR3 amino acids: CAIRGGGQGFTYNEQFF. In DNA form, the CDR3 reads TGTGCCATCAGGGGTGGGGGACAGGGGTTCACCTACAATGAGCAGTTCTTC.

The CDR3 loop reads CASSLRADRGFWGSLHF. CDR3 in DNA: TGTGCCAGCAGCCTTAGGGCCGACAGGGGGTTTTGGGGATCCCTCCACTTT. The chain uses TRBV28 and TRBJ1-6; the match to TRBD1 covers 9 bases. After removal of 6 bases from V and 14 bases from J, the junction contained 20 bases not matched to a gene. From germline, CDR1 is MDHEN and CDR2 SYDVKM. This CDR3 has 17 amino acids.

The chain uses TRBV29-1 and TRBJ2-1; TRBD2 matches at 8 bases. V shed 0 bases, J shed 5 bases, and the junction held 15 bases outside the gene matches. Germline V lookup: CDR1 SQVTM, CDR2 ANQGSEA. The CDR3 sequence is 18 residues long. CDR3 loop: CSVEDRAGAYFSDNEQFF. The DNA for the CDR3 is TGCAGCGTTGAAGATCGAGCGGGGGCGTACTTCTCGGACAATGAGCAGTTCTTC.

The rearrangement uses TRBV5-1 and TRBJ2-5, with 8 bases lining up with TRBD2. This CDR3 comprises 15 residues. V gave up 0 bases and J gave up 2 bases; unmatched junction bases: 3. Germline V lookup: CDR1 SGHRS, CDR2 YFSETQ. The CDR3 DNA follows: TGCGCCAGCAGCTTGGGAAGCGGGGGACAAGAGACCCAGTACTTC. It is translated as CASSLGSGGQETQYF.

The chain combines TRBV6-6 with TRBJ2-7; no reliable D call. From germline, CDR1 is MNHNY and CDR2 SVGAGI (reference sequence). The CDR3 has 11 amino acids. V was trimmed by 6 bases and J by 9 bases, leaving 12 bases between them. The CDR3 coding sequence is TGTGCCAGCAGCGACGGGTCAAGGCAGTACTTC. Residues: CASSDGSRQYF.

This clone has more than one count but fewer than ten. This chain joins TRBV4-1 and TRBJ2-1; the D gene is possibly TRBD1 (6 bases). The CDR3 runs to 13 residues. Germline values: CDR1 MGHRA, CDR2 YSYEKL. Trimming took off 6 bases at V and 4 bases at J, with 10 bases between the two ends. CDR3 DNA: TGCGCCAGCAGAGGGACAAATTACAATGAGCAGTTCTTC. Amino acid sequence: CASRGTNYNEQFF.

V and J are TRBV5-1 and TRBJ1-4; 9 bases map to TRBD1. V was pared by 4 bases and J by 7 bases, with 8 bases of the junction left unmatched. Germline loops: CDR1 SGHRS, CDR2 YFSETQ. This CDR3 region has 15 residues. CDR3 bases: TGCGCCAGCAGCATTTCGGGACAGGGTGGTGAAAAACTGTTTTTT. Amino acids: CASSISGQGGEKLFF.

The V gene is TRBV19, the J gene TRBJ1-5; 7 bases match TRBD1. The V and J ends lost 3 bases and 4 bases, in that order; junction bases with no gene match: 6. The CDR3 totals 15 residues. Germline lookup yields CDR1 LNHDA and CDR2 SQIVND (reference sequence). The chain's CDR3 is CASSIAGQVNQPQHF. In DNA, the CDR3 is TGTGCCAGTAGTATTGCCGGACAGGTAAATCAGCCCCAGCATTTT.

CDR3 coding DNA: TGTGCCAGCAACAACCCGAACACTGAAGCTTTCTTT. It specifies CASNNPNTEAFF. The chain uses TRBV6-6 and TRBJ1-1; no clear D gene. The ends were cut back, 7 bases at V and 1 base at J, with 7 bases in the middle. From germline, CDR1 is MNHNY and CDR2 SVGAGI (reference sequence). This CDR3 is built from 12 residues.

J is TRBJ1-3 and V is TRBV7-3, with unresolved D. The V and J ends lost 3 bases and 0 bases respectively, with 18 bases between them. Germline V gene data show CDR1 as SGHTA and CDR2 as FQGTGA. The CDR3 covers 18 residues. CDR3 bases: TGTGCCAGCAGCTTCTTCTTAGTATCTCCCCACTCTGGAAACACCATATATTTT. Translating gives CASSFFLVSPHSGNTIYF.

V is TRBV7-3 and J is TRBJ1-2, with D possibly being TRBD1 (5 bases). Per the germline V gene, CDR1 is SGHTA and CDR2 is FQGTGA. Trimming took 0 bases from V and 4 from J, leaving 12 bases between them. This CDR3 spans 15 amino acids. CDR3 sequence: CASSLTRAGTYGYTF. The CDR3, as DNA: TGTGCCAGCAGCTTAACGAGAGCAGGGACCTATGGCTACACCTTC.

The V call is TRBV18, the J call TRBJ2-2, with a tentative D call TRBD1 (5 bases). The V end was cut by 1 base, the J end by 5 bases, with 5 bases between. From germline, CDR1 is KGHSH and CDR2 LQKENI. The CDR3 is made up of 13 amino acids. The CDR3 here is CASSPQGTGELFF. CDR3 DNA sequence: TGTGCCAGCTCACCACAGGGGACCGGGGAGCTGTTTTTT.

The rearrangement uses TRBV5-4 and TRBJ1-1; possibly TRBD1 for D (5 bases). This CDR3 has 15 amino acids. CDR1 SGHNT and CDR2 YYREEE come from the germline V gene (reference sequence). V was pared by 4 bases and J by 4 bases, with 17 bases between. The DNA for the CDR3 is TGTGCCAGCAGCCCGACCCGGGACCTCGTCACTGAAGCTTTCTTT. This gives the protein CASSPTRDLVTEAFF.

V usage is TRBV6-5 and J usage is TRBJ2-7; 10 bases line up with TRBD1. With 10 bases clipped from V and 3 bases from J, the junction kept 12 bases outside the gene matches. This CDR3 contains 15 residues. CDR1 is MNHEY and CDR2 is SVGAGI in the germline V gene. The CDR3 DNA is TGTGCCACCCAGCTGACCGGGACAGGGGACTACGAGCAGTACTTC. Translation gives CATQLTGTGDYEQYF.

The gene calls are TRBV5-6 and TRBJ2-1, with D possibly matching TRBD2 (6 bases). The CDR3 loop spans 17 amino acids. Between the trimmed V and J ends, which lost 0 bases and 5 bases, there was a span of 18 bases. Germline assignment: CDR1 SGHDT and CDR2 YYEEEE. CDR3 bases: TGTGCCAGCAGCTTGGGCGGGAAGTGGACTGTGGACAATGAGCAGTTCTTC. Translated: CASSLGGKWTVDNEQFF.

This rearrangement joins TRBV28 to TRBJ1-5; D unresolved. The ends were cut back, 7 bases at V and 4 bases at J, with 8 bases in the middle. The CDR3 is made up of 12 amino acids. Germline V gene data show CDR1 as MDHEN and CDR2 as SYDVKM. The CDR3 spells CASKAPNQPQHF. The DNA for the CDR3 is TGTGCCAGCAAGGCACCTAATCAGCCCCAGCATTTT.

The J gene is TRBJ1-1, the V gene TRBV2, with 10 bases matching TRBD1. The junction had 9 bases not matched to a gene; V was cut back by 3 bases and J by 5 bases. The CDR3 spans 16 residues. Germline V gene sequence: CDR1 SNHLY, CDR2 FYNNEI. The CDR3 DNA reads as TGTGCCAGCAGTGAGGTCGGGACAGGGGTTTTTACTGAAGCTTTCTTT. This sequence encodes CASSEVGTGVFTEAFF.

The chain carries TRBV19 and TRBJ2-7; D gene ambiguous. Germline V gene data show CDR1 as LNHDA and CDR2 as SQIVND (reference sequence). Trimming removed 4 bases at V and 0 bases at J, with 7 bases between. The CDR3 runs to 13 residues. CDR3 sequence (DNA): TGTGCCAGTAGTAAGGGTCTCTCCTACGAGCAGTACTTC. Its translation: CASSKGLSYEQYF. Based on the CDR3 plus reference TRBV19 and TRBJ2-7, the full variable domain is DGGITQSPKYLFRKEGQNVTLSCEQNLNHDAMYWYRQDPGQGLRLIYYSQIVNDFQKGDIAEGYSVSREKKESFPLTVTSAQKNPTAFYLCASSKGLSYEQYFGPGTRLTVT.

This chain uses TRBV4-3 with TRBJ2-2, with TRBD2 matching 7 bases. This CDR3 has 13 residues. The germline CDR1 and CDR2 sequences are LGHNA and YSLEER. Trimming removed 4 bases from V and 6 bases from J; junction bases left unmatched: 2. The CDR3 region is CASSRAGAGELFF. The CDR3 DNA reads as TGCGCCAGCAGCCGGGCGGGGGCCGGGGAGCTGTTTTTT.

This sequence joins TRBV6-4 and TRBJ2-7, with a tentative D call TRBD1 (6 bases). CDR1 is MRHNA, CDR2 SNTAGT, per germline. The CDR3 runs 14 residues. V was pared by 7 bases and J by 6 bases, with 19 bases between. The CDR3 DNA reads as TGTGCCAGCACGGGACACCGGGGCATCTGCGAGCAGTACTTC. Translation gives CASTGHRGICEQYF.

Here the CDR3 reads CASSLELAAYNEQFF. In DNA form, the CDR3 reads TGTGCCAGCAGCTTAGAACTAGCAGCCTACAATGAGCAGTTCTTC. The rearrangement joins TRBV7-3 to TRBJ2-1; tentative D call: TRBD2 (6 bases). Germline loops: CDR1 SGHTA, CDR2 FQGTGA. V was shortened by 2 bases and J by 2 bases, with 10 bases between the two germline ends. This CDR3 has 15 residues.

This sequence joins TRBV3-1 (or the pseudogene TRBV3-2) and TRBJ2-5; no definite D call. Trimming shortened V by 3 bases and J by 5 bases, and 16 bases separated the two germline ends. CDR1 is LGHDT and CDR2 is YNNKEL in the germline V gene (reference sequence). There are 15 residues in the CDR3. CDR3 DNA: TGTGCCAGCAGCCACCTAGAGAGTTATGGGGAGACCCAGTACTTC. This encodes CASSHLESYGETQYF.